One and the same sample provided the 6 T cell receptor beta chains below, sequenced in a study of blood T cell repertoires in COVID-19. Method: immunoSEQ multiplex PCR; TCRdb's copy keeps in-frame clones and lacks some. The sample includes 150,000 to 200,000 clones, about 90% of them seen just once. Source material: PBMCs or T cells enriched from blood (not recorded which). These receptors were obtained from a woman aged 18-29 years who had recovered from COVID-19.

This clone was seen a single time. The J gene is TRBJ2-3, the V gene TRBV4-1, with D possibly TRBD2 on 6 matching bases. From germline, CDR1 is MGHRA and CDR2 YSYEKL. Trimming cost V 1 base and J 2 bases, with 19 bases left between them. The CDR3 sequence is 18 residues long. In DNA, the CDR3 is TGCGCCAGCAGCCAAGCTTTTTGGCGGGGTAGCCCCACAGATACGCAGTATTTT. It specifies CASSQAFWRGSPTDTQYF.

The chain uses TRBV28 and TRBJ2-7; the D is unclear. This CDR3 is 13 amino acids long. Germline values: CDR1 MDHEN, CDR2 SYDVKM. V lost 2 bases and J lost 3, with 8 bases in between. The CDR3, as DNA: TGTGCCAGCAGTTTAACAGCCCGCTACGAGCAGTACTTC. It translates to CASSLTARYEQYF.

This chain joins TRBV5-4 and TRBJ2-7, with D tentatively TRBD2 (6 bases). The CDR3 length is 14 residues. The germline V gene has CDR1 SGHNT and CDR2 YYREEE (reference sequence). V lost 0 bases, J lost 3 bases, and 10 bases lay in between. This CDR3 is CASSLGRGGYEQYF. The CDR3 bases are TGTGCCAGCAGCTTGGGGAGGGGCGGCTACGAGCAGTACTTC.

The rearrangement uses TRBV4-2 and TRBJ2-1; unclear D gene. V lost 0 bases to trimming and J lost 6 bases, with 18 bases between them. CDR1 and CDR2 (germline): LGHNA, YNFKEQ. The CDR3 covers 17 residues. Here the CDR3 reads CASSQEFVGAFPNEQFF. The CDR3 DNA sequence: TGTGCCAGCAGCCAAGAATTCGTGGGCGCCTTTCCCAATGAGCAGTTCTTC.

The rearrangement links TRBV6-6 to TRBJ2-1; TRBD2 is a possible D gene (6 bases). CDR3 length: 13 amino acids. V gave up 4 bases and J gave up 5 bases, with 9 bases separating them. CDR1 MNHNY and CDR2 SVGAGI come from the germline V gene (reference sequence). The CDR3 here is CASSFRENNEQFF. The CDR3 nucleotides are TGTGCCAGCAGTTTCCGGGAGAACAATGAGCAGTTCTTC.

This clone was observed once. In DNA, the CDR3 is TGTGCCAGCAGTTACGACGGCGGAGAATTGGGTTCACCCCTCCACTTT. This sequence encodes CASSYDGGELGSPLHF. This sequence joins TRBV6-5 and TRBJ1-6; D uncertain. The germline V and J ends were trimmed by 2 bases and 9 bases, with 17 bases remaining between them. The CDR3 length is 16 residues. Germline V gene data show CDR1 as MNHEY and CDR2 as SVGAGI.